The 9 T cell receptor beta chains presented below share a single source sample, sequenced in a study of T cells in Graves' hyperthyroidism and ophthalmopathy. What was amplified from RNA transcripts were TCR beta CDR3 regions. During a first-round RT-PCR of the TCR CDR3, the HTBI primer set was used. TCRdb reanalysed the multiplex PCR reads using MiXCR and keeps one entry per CDR3 protein. The table records 600,000 to 750,000 distinct CDR3 sequences, around 15% of them present only once. Sequenced input: blood. These receptors all come from a middle-aged man with Graves' hyperthyroidism.

V and J are TRBV5-1 and TRBJ2-5; 11 bases fit TRBD2. The junction had 1 base not matched to a gene; V was cut back by 2 bases and J by 1 base. The CDR3 runs to 15 residues. Germline CDR1 and CDR2: SGHRS and YFSETQ. In DNA form, the CDR3 reads TGCGCCAGCAGCTTTCTAGCGGGAGGCCAAGAGACCCAGTACTTC. This encodes CASSFLAGGQETQYF. The full variable domain, its missing parts supplied by reference TRBV5-1 and TRBJ2-5, is KAGVTQTPRYLIKTRGQQVTLSCSPISGHRSVSWYQQTPGQGLQFLFEYFSETQRNKGNFPGRFSGRQFSNSRSEMNVSTLELGDSALYLCASSFLAGGQETQYFGPGTRLLVL.

The CDR3 is CASSLALRFQETQYF. CDR3 sequence (DNA): TGTGCCAGCAGCTTAGCTTTAAGATTTCAAGAGACCCAGTACTTC. The V and J genes are TRBV7-9 and TRBJ2-5; no definite D call. The V gene lost 0 bases and the J gene lost 2 bases, with 10 bases spanning the gap. Germline CDR1 and CDR2: SEHNR and FQNEAQ (reference sequence). This CDR3 comprises 15 residues.

This clonotype was seen more than once but under ten times. This chain joins TRBV4-1 and TRBJ1-2, with D uncertain. With 0 bases removed from V and 3 bases from J, the gap between germline ends came to 8 bases. Germline V CDR1 and CDR2: MGHRA, YSYEKL. The CDR3 covers 14 residues. The chain's CDR3 is CASSQERVHYGYTF. The DNA of the CDR3 is TGCGCCAGCAGCCAAGAGAGGGTCCACTATGGCTACACCTTC.

This chain links TRBV18 with TRBJ2-7; D remains ambiguous. Germline V gene data show CDR1 as KGHSH and CDR2 as LQKENI. Trimming took off 2 bases at V and 1 base at J, with 9 bases between the two ends. The CDR3 loop spans 14 amino acids. The CDR3 loop is CASSPVAVSYEQYF. The CDR3 bases are TGTGCCAGCTCACCAGTGGCGGTTTCCTACGAGCAGTACTTC. Full variable domain (missing parts from reference TRBV18 and TRBJ2-7): NAGVMQNPRHLVRRRGQEARLRCSPMKGHSHVYWYRQLPEEGLKFMVYLQKENIIDESGMPKERFSAEFPKEGPSILRIQQVVRGDSAAYFCASSPVAVSYEQYFGPGTRLTVT.

This clonotype was observed a few times. The V call is TRBV6-2 or TRBV6-3, the J call TRBJ2-7, with 7 bases matching TRBD2. CDR3 length: 15 amino acids. V lost 8 bases to trimming and J lost 3 bases; unmatched junction nucleotides: 13. The germline CDR1 and CDR2 sequences are MNHEY and SVGEGT. The DNA for the CDR3 is TGTGCCAGCCGGATTTCTAGCGGCGTTAACTACGAGCAGTACTTC. Translation: CASRISSGVNYEQYF.

The CDR3 DNA follows: TGTGCCAGCAGCTTAATGGGAATAACCAATGAGCAGTTCTTC. Its translation is CASSLMGITNEQFF. The chain uses TRBV7-2 and TRBJ2-1, with D unclear. Trimming shortened V by 2 bases and J by 6 bases, and 11 bases separated the two germline ends. The CDR3 totals 14 residues. CDR1 SGHTA and CDR2 FQGNSA come from the germline V gene.

Concerning this clonotype itself: A much bigger clone sits one base away, suggesting this may be a read error. V gene TRBV2 combines with J gene TRBJ2-3; tentative D call: TRBD1 (6 bases). Germline CDR1 is SNHLY and CDR2 is FYNNEI. V was shortened by 7 bases and J by 1 base, with 15 bases between the two germline ends. CDR3 length equals 15 residues. The CDR3 DNA follows: TGTGCCAGCAAATCACAGGGTATCGGCACAGATACGCAGTATTTT. Translated: CASKSQGIGTDTQYF.

This clonotype came up many times. CDR3 loop: CASSPEHGFNGYTF. CDR3 DNA sequence: TGTGCCAGCAGCCCTGAACATGGTTTCAATGGCTACACCTTC. The rearrangement joins TRBV6-2 or TRBV6-3 to TRBJ1-2; D is ambiguous. In germline, CDR1 is MNHEY, CDR2 SVGEGT. V was cut by 6 bases and J by 6 bases, with 17 bases left in between. The CDR3 contains 14 residues.

This clonotype was detected many times. The rearrangement links TRBV29-1 to TRBJ2-5; TRBD2 is a possible D gene (6 bases). In germline, CDR1 is SQVTM, CDR2 ANQGSEA. The V and J ends lost 3 bases and 5 bases respectively, with 22 bases between them. This CDR3 region has 16 residues. The DNA for the CDR3 is TGCAGCGTTGATATTCAGCGGGCGGAAGCGTGGGAGACCCAGTACTTC. Protein: CSVDIQRAEAWETQYF.